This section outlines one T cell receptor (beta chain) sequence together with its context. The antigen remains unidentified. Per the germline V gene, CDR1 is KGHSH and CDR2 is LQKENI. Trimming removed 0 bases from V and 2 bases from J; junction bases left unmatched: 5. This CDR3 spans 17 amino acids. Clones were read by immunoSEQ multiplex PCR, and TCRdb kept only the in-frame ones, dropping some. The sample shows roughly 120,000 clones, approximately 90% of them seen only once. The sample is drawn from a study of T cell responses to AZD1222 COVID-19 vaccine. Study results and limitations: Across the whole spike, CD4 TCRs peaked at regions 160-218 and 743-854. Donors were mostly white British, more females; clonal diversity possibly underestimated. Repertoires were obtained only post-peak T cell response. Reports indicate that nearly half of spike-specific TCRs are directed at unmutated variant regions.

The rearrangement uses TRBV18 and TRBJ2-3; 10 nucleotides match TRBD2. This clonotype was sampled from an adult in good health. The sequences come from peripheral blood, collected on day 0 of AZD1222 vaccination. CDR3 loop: CASSPPGLAGATDTQYF. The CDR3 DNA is TGTGCCAGCTCACCACCGGGGCTAGCGGGGGCCACAGATACGCAGTATTTT.